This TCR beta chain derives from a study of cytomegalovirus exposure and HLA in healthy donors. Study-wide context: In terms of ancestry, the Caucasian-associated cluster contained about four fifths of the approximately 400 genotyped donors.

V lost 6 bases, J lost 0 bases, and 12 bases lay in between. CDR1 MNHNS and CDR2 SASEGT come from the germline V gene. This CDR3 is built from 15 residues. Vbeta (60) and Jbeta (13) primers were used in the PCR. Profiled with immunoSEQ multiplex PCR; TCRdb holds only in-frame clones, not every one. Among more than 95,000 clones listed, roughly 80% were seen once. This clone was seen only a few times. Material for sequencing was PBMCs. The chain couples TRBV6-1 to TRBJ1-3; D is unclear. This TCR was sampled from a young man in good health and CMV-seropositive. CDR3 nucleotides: TGTGCCAGCAGCGCGACGGGGAGCTCTGGAAACACCATATATTTT. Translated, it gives CASSATGSSGNTIYF.